This passage covers 11 T cell receptor beta chains from one sample sequenced in a study of blood T cell repertoires in COVID-19. Using immunoSEQ multiplex PCR, the repertoire was profiled, and TCRdb retains in-frame clones only, with some absent. The repertoire holds roughly 150,000 clones, with 85% to 90% as singletons. Input material: peripheral blood. The source is a woman of 80 years or more with acute or convalescent COVID-19.

This clone was found once. The V and J genes are TRBV2 and TRBJ2-3, with TRBD2 matching over 9 bases. The CDR3 spans 14 residues. With 8 bases clipped from V and 3 bases from J, the junction kept 6 bases outside the gene matches. Per germline, CDR1 SNHLY and CDR2 FYNNEI. The CDR3 DNA reads as TGTGCCAGCGGGGAACTAGCGGGTACAGATACGCAGTATTTT. Translated, it gives CASGELAGTDTQYF.

The table lists this clone with a few counts. The chain couples TRBV6-5 to TRBJ1-2; 8 bases map to TRBD1. The V and J ends lost 6 bases and 6 bases, in that order; junction bases with no gene match: 3. CDR1 is MNHEY and CDR2 is SVGAGI in the germline V gene. The CDR3 covers 12 residues. DNA of the CDR3: TGTGCCAGCAGGGAGGGACAGGATGGCTACACCTTC. Residues: CASREGQDGYTF.

V usage is TRBV6-2 or TRBV6-3 and J usage is TRBJ2-7, with 13 positions matching TRBD2. CDR1 is MNHEY and CDR2 is SVGEGT in the germline V gene. The CDR3 is 14 residues long. With V trimmed by 2 bases and J by 6 bases, 1 base remained unmatched. CDR3 residues: CASSYGTSGVEQYF. CDR3 nucleotide sequence: TGTGCCAGCAGTTACGGGACTAGCGGGGTCGAGCAGTACTTC.

The V call is TRBV3-1 (or the pseudogene TRBV3-2), the J call TRBJ1-2; D possibly corresponds to TRBD1 (5 bases). Trimming took off 2 bases at V and 4 bases at J, with 14 bases between the two ends. CDR3 length equals 15 residues. Germline CDR1 reads LGHDT; CDR2 reads YNNKEL (reference sequence). The CDR3 here is CASSQNPLRAYGYTF. Written as DNA, the CDR3 is TGTGCCAGCAGCCAAAATCCCCTCAGGGCCTATGGCTACACCTTC.

V usage is TRBV5-4 and J usage is TRBJ2-3, with D unresolved. The CDR3 totals 16 residues. Germline V gives CDR1 SGHNT, CDR2 YYREEE (reference sequence). With 0 bases removed from V and 1 base from J, the gap between germline ends came to 12 bases. The chain's CDR3 is CASSLAKSIGTDTQYF. In nucleotides, the CDR3 is TGTGCCAGCAGCTTGGCAAAGAGCATAGGCACAGATACGCAGTATTTT.

This clone was seen once. This chain connects TRBV7-2 to TRBJ2-1; D call uncertain. This CDR3 spans 12 amino acids. Trimming left V 2 bases short and J 6 bases short, with 5 bases between. The germline gives CDR1 SGHTA, CDR2 FQGNSA. CDR3 region: CASSLIRNEQFF. CDR3 bases: TGTGCCAGCAGCTTAATCCGCAATGAGCAGTTCTTC.

The rearrangement links TRBV15 to TRBJ1-2; the D gene is possibly TRBD1 (5 bases). This CDR3 has 15 residues. V dropped 3 bases and J dropped 1 base, with 12 bases sitting between them. Germline V gene data show CDR1 as LNHNV and CDR2 as YYDKDF (reference sequence). CDR3 nucleotides: TGTGCCACCAGCAGTGACGGGACTGTTAACTATGGCTACACCTTC. Its translation is CATSSDGTVNYGYTF. Based on the CDR3 plus reference TRBV15 and TRBJ1-2, the full variable domain is DAMVIQNPRYQVTQFGKPVTLSCSQTLNHNVMYWYQQKSSQAPKLLFHYYDKDFNNEADTPDNFQSRRPNTSFCFLDIRSPGLGDTAMYLCATSSDGTVNYGYTFGSGTRLTVV.

The chain uses TRBV6-5 and TRBJ1-2; a weak D match, TRBD1 (6 bases). Germline-derived CDR1 and CDR2 are MNHEY and SVGAGI. Trimming stripped 6 bases from V and 4 bases from J, with 9 bases between. The CDR3 consists of 12 residues. The DNA of the CDR3 is TGTGCCAGCAGAGGGACAAGCTATGGCTACACCTTC. Its translation is CASRGTSYGYTF.

The genes are TRBV19 and TRBJ1-2; 7 nucleotides line up with TRBD1. V lost 1 base, J lost 7 bases, and 9 bases stayed unmatched. This CDR3 comprises 15 residues. Germline V gene lookup returns CDR1 LNHDA and CDR2 SQIVND (reference sequence). The DNA for the CDR3 is TGTGCCAGTAGTATAGCCCTCCGGGACAGAGGTGGCTACACCTTC. Protein product: CASSIALRDRGGYTF.

The chain uses TRBV9 and TRBJ1-1; possibly TRBD1 for D (6 bases). Trimming removed 3 bases at V and 0 bases at J, with 9 bases between. The germline gives CDR1 SGDLS, CDR2 YYNGEE. This CDR3 spans 14 amino acids. CDR3 nucleotide sequence: TGTGCCAGCAGCGAGGACAGCCTGAACACTGAAGCTTTCTTT. Encoded protein: CASSEDSLNTEAFF.

The rearrangement uses TRBV5-1 and TRBJ2-5; 10 nucleotides line up with TRBD2. The CDR3 extends over 15 amino acids. Germline values: CDR1 SGHRS, CDR2 YFSETQ. V shed 1 base and J 4 bases; nucleotides not matched to a gene: 4. The CDR3 DNA reads TGCGCCAGCAGCTTGACCCAGCGGGGGGGAGAGACCCAGTACTTC. Its protein is CASSLTQRGGETQYF.